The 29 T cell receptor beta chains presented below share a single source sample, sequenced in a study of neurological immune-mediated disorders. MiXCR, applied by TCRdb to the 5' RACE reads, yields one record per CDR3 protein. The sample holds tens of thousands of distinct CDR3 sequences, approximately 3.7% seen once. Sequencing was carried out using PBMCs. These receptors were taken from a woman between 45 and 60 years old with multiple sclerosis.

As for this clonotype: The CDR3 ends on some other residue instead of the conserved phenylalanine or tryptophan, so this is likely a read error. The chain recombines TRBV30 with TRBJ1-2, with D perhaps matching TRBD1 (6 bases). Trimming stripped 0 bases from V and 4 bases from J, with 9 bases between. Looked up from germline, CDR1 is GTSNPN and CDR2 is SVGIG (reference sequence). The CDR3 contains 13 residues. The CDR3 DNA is TGTGCCTGGAGTGTAACAGGGACCTATGGCTACACCAAC. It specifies CAWSVTGTYGYTN.

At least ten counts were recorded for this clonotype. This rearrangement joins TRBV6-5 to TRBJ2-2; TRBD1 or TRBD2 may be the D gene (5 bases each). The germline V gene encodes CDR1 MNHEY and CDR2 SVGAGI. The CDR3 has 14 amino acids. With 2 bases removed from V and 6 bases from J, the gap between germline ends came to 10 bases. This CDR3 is CASSYGRGAGELFF. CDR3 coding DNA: TGTGCCAGCAGTTACGGGCGAGGGGCCGGGGAGCTGTTTTTT.

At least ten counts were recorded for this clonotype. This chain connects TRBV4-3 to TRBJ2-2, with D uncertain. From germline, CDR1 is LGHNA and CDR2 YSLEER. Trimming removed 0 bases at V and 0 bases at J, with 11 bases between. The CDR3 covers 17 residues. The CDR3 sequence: CASSQEFGRTNTGELFF. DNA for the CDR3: TGCGCCAGCAGCCAAGAATTTGGGCGCACGAACACCGGGGAGCTGTTTTTT.

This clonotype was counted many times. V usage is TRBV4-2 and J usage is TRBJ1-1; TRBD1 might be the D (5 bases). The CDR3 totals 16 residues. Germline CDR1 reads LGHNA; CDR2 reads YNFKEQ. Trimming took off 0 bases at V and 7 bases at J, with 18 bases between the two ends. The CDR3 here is CASSQDQYFGGSEAFF. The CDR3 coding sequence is TGTGCCAGCAGCCAAGATCAGTATTTTGGGGGAAGTGAAGCTTTCTTT.

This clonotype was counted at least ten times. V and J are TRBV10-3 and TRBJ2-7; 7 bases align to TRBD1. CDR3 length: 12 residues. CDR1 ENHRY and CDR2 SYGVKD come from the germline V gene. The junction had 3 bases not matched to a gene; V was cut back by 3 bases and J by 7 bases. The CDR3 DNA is TGTGCCATCAGTGATGCAGGGGGAGAGCAGTACTTC. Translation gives CAISDAGGEQYF.

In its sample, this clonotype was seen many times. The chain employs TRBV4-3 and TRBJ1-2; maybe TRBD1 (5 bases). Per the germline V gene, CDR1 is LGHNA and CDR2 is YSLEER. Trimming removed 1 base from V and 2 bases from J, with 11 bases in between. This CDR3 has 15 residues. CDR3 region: CASSQAARVNYGYTF. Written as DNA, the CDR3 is TGCGCCAGCAGCCAAGCGGCCAGGGTCAACTATGGCTACACCTTC.

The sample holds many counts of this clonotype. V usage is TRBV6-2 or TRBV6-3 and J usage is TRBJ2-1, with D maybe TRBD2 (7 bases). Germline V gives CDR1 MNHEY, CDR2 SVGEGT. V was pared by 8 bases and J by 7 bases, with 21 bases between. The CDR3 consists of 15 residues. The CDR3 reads CASAPGGTPFNEQFF. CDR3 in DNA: TGTGCCAGCGCTCCCGGGGGGACACCCTTTAATGAGCAGTTCTTC.

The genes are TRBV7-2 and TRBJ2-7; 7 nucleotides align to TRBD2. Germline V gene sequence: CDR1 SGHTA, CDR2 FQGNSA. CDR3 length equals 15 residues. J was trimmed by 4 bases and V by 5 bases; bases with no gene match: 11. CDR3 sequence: CASSTGGRGRYEQYF. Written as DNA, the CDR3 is TGTGCCAGCAGCACCGGGGGGAGAGGTCGGTACGAGCAGTACTTC. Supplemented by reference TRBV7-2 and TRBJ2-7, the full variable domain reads GAGVSQSPSNKVTEKGKDVELRCDPISGHTALYWYRQSLGQGLEFLIYFQGNSAPDKSGLPSDRFSAERTGGSVSTLTIQRTQQEDSAVYLCASSTGGRGRYEQYFGPGTRLTVT.

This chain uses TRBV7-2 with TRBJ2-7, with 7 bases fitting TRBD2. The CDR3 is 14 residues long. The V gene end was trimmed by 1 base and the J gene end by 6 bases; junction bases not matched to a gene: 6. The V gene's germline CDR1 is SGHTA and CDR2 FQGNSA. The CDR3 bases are TGTGCCAGCAGCTTAGGAAGAGGGAGGGGCGAGCAGTACTTC. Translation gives CASSLGRGRGEQYF.

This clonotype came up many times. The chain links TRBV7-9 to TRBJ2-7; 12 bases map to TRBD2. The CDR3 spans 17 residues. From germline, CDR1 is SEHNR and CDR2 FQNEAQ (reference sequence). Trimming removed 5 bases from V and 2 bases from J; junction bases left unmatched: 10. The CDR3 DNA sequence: TGTGCCAGCAGCCCCCGGACTAGCGGGACCCCCGCCTACGAGCAGTACTTC. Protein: CASSPRTSGTPAYEQYF.

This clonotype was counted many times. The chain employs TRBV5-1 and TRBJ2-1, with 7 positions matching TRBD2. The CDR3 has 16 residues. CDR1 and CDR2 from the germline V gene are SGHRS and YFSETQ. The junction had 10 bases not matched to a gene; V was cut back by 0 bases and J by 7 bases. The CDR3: CASSLGVAGVQNEQFF. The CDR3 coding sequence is TGCGCCAGCAGCTTGGGGGTTGCGGGAGTGCAGAATGAGCAGTTCTTC.

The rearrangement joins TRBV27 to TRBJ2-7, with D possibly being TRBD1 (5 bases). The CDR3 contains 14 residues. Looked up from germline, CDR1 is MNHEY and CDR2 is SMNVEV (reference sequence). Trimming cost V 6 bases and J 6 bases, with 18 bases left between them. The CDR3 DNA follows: TGTGCCAGCAGCCCCCGGACAATAACCGCCGAGCAGTACTTC. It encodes CASSPRTITAEQYF.

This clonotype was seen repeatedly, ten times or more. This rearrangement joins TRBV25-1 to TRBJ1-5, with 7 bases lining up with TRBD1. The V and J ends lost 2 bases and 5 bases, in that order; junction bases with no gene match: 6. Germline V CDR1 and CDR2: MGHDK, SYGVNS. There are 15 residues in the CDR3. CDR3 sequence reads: CASSEVEGADQPQHF. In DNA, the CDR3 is TGTGCCAGCAGTGAAGTCGAGGGGGCCGATCAGCCCCAGCATTTT.

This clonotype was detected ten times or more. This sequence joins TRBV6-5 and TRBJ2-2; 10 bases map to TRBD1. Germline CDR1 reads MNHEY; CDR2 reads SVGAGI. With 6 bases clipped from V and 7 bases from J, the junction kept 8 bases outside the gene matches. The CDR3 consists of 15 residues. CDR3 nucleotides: TGTGCCAGCAGCACCGGGACAGGGGATGTCGGGGAGCTGTTTTTT. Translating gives CASSTGTGDVGELFF.

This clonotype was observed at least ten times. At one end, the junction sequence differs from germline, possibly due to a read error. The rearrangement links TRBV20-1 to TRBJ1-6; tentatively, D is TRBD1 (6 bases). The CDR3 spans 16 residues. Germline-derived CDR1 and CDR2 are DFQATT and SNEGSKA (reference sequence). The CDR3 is CSARDLQGSYNSPLNF. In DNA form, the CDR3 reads TGCAGTGCTAGAGACCTACAGGGCTCCTATAATTCACCCCTCAACTTT.

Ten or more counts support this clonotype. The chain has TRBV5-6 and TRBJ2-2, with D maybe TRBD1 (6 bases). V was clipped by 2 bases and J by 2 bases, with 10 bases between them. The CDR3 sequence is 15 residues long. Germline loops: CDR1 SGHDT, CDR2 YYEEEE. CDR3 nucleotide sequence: TGTGCCAGCAGCTTTAGGGGGAGCAACACCGGGGAGCTGTTTTTT. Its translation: CASSFRGSNTGELFF.

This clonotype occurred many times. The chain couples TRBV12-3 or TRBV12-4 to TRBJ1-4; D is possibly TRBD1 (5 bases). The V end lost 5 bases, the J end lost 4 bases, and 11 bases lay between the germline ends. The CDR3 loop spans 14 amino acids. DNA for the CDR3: TGTGCCAGCAGTCTGACAGCCTTTAATGAAAAACTGTTTTTT. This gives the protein CASSLTAFNEKLFF.

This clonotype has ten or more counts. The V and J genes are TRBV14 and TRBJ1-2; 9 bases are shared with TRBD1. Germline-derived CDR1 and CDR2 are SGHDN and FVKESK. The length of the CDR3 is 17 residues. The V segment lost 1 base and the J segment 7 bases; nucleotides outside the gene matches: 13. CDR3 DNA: TGTGCCAGCAGCCAAGGGACAGGGGTGTTGCTAGGTCGTGGCTACACCTTC. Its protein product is CASSQGTGVLLGRGYTF.

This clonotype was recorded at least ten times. In nucleotides, the CDR3 is TGTGCCAGCAGCCCCATAGGAGTCGGCTACACCTTC. The encoded protein is CASSPIGVGYTF. The chain carries TRBV6-2 or TRBV6-3 and TRBJ1-2; no clear D. Trimming removed 6 bases at V and 8 bases at J, with 13 bases between. The germline gives CDR1 MNHEY, CDR2 SVGEGT. The length of the CDR3 is 12 residues.

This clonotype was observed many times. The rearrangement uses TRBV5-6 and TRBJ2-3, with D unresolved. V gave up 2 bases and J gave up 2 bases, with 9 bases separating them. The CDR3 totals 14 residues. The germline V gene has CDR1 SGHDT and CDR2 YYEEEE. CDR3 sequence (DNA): TGTGCCAGCAGCTTCAGGCTTCCCACAGATACGCAGTATTTT. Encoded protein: CASSFRLPTDTQYF.

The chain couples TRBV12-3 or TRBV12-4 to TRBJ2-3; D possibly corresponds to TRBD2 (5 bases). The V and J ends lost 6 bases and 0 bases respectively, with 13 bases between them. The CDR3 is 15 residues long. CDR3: CASSHYGGSTDTQYF. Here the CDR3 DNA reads TGTGCCAGCAGCCACTATGGCGGGAGCACAGATACGCAGTATTTT.

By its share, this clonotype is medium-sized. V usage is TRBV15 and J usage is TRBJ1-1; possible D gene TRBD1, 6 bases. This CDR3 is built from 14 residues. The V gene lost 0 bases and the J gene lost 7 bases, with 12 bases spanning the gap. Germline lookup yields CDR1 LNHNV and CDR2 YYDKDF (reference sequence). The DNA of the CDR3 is TGTGCCACCAGCAGAGATCTAGGGGGGGGTGAAGCTTTCTTT. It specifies CATSRDLGGGEAFF.

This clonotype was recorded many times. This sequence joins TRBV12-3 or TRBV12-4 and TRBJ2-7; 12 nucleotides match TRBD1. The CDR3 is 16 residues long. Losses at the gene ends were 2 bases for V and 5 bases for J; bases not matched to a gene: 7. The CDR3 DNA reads TGTGCCAGCAGTTTATTCGGGACAGGGGGCAGGAACGAGCAGTACTTC. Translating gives CASSLFGTGGRNEQYF.

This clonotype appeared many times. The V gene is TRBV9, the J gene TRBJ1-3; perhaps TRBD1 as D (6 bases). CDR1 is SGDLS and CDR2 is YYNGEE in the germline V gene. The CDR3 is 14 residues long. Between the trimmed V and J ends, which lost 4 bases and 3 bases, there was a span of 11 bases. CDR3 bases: TGTGCCAGCAGCCTTGGGGACATTGGAAACACCATATATTTT. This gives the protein CASSLGDIGNTIYF.

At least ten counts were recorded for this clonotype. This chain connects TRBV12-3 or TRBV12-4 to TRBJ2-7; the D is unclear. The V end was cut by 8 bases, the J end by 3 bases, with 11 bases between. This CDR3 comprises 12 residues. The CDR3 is CASAPGSYEQYF. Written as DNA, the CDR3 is TGTGCCAGCGCCCCAGGCAGCTACGAGCAGTACTTC.

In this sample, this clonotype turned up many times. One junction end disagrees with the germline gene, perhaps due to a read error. The CDR3 protein is CASSLEQGYSEQFF. The CDR3 DNA is TGTGCCAGCAGCTTAGAACAGGGATACAGTGAGCAGTTCTTC. The chain is built from TRBV7-9 and TRBJ2-1; a possible D gene is TRBD1 (6 bases). CDR3 length equals 14 residues. CDR1 is SEHNR, CDR2 FQNEAQ, per germline (reference sequence).

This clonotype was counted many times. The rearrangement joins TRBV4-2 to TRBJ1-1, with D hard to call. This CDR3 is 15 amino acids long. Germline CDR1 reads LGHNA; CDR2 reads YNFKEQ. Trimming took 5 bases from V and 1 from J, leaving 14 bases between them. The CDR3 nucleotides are TGTGCCAGCAGCTCAATCCAGGTTCAGAACACTGAAGCTTTCTTT. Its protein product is CASSSIQVQNTEAFF.

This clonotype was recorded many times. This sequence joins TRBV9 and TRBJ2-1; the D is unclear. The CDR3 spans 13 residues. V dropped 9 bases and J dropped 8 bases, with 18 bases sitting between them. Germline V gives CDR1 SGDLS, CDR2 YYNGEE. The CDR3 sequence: CATSRGNADEQFF. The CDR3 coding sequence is TGTGCCACCTCACGAGGTAATGCGGATGAGCAGTTCTTC.

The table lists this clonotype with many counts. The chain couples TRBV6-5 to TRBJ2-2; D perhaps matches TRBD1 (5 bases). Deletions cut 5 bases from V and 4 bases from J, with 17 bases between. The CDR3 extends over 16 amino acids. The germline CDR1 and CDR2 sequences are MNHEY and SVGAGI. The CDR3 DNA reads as TGTGCCAGCAGTCCTCGACAGTCTCCGGTCACCGGGGAGCTGTTTTTT. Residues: CASSPRQSPVTGELFF.